These 26 T cell receptor beta chains originate from one sample sequenced in a study of T cell repertoires in cytomegalovirus infection (dated 2019 in TCRdb). No antigen is known for these receptors. Sequencing took place on an Illumina HiSeq 1500. TCRdb's own reprocessing of the public reads used fastp at Q25 and MiXCR and kept productive beta chains. Rows with one shared CDR3 protein collapse into an entry with the most common genes and DNA. This sample lists under 150,000 distinct CDR3 sequences; about 24% were detected once. Around 32% of the sample is in the top ten clones. Sequenced input: PBMCs, sequenced either directly or after in vitro stimulation (not recorded which). All receptors come from a human donor in good health (CMV status not recorded). Some clones in this sample may be carry-over from other donors' samples.

This clonotype was counted ten times or more. The chain couples TRBV7-2 to TRBJ2-7, with D unresolved. Trimming cost V 1 base and J 3 bases, with 13 bases left between them. Germline V gene sequence: CDR1 SGHTA, CDR2 FQGNSA. The CDR3 spans 15 residues. The CDR3 DNA sequence: TGTGCCAGCAGCTTAGAGCCCAGAAGTCTCTACGAGCAGTACTTC. Its protein product is CASSLEPRSLYEQYF.

This clonotype was observed many times. V gene TRBV7-2 combines with J gene TRBJ2-3; 10 bases line up with TRBD2. CDR1 is SGHTA, CDR2 FQGNSA, per germline. The junction had 5 bases not matched to a gene; V was cut back by 5 bases and J by 6 bases. The CDR3 extends over 14 amino acids. CDR3 region: CASSRLSGRDTQYF. In DNA form, the CDR3 reads TGTGCCAGCAGCCGACTTAGCGGGAGGGATACGCAGTATTTT.

This clonotype has at least ten counts. V and J are TRBV7-3 and TRBJ2-1, with D unclear. The V gene's germline CDR1 is SGHTA and CDR2 FQGTGA. V was cut by 4 bases and J by 8 bases, with 15 bases left in between. The CDR3 extends over 14 amino acids. The CDR3 is CASSSPESVHEQFF. For the CDR3, the DNA is TGTGCCAGCAGCTCCCCCGAGAGCGTCCATGAGCAGTTCTTC. Together with reference TRBV7-3 and TRBJ2-1, the CDR3 gives the full variable domain: GAGVSQTPSNKVTEKGKYVELRCDPISGHTALYWYRQSLGQGPEFLIYFQGTGAADDSGLPNDRFFAVRPEGSVSTLKIQRTERGDSAVYLCASSSPESVHEQFFGPGTRLTVL.

There are a few counts of this clonotype. V is TRBV18 and J is TRBJ1-1; D uncertain. The CDR3 is 13 amino acids. The germline V gene encodes CDR1 KGHSH and CDR2 LQKENI. V lost 3 bases and J 1 base, leaving 6 bases between the germline ends. The CDR3 loop is CASSPSENTEAFF. CDR3 in DNA: TGTGCCAGCTCACCCTCAGAGAACACTGAAGCTTTCTTT.

The chain has TRBV5-4 and TRBJ2-4; no reliable D call. Germline assignment: CDR1 SGHNT and CDR2 YYREEE (reference sequence). Between the trimmed V and J ends, which lost 5 bases and 0 bases, there was a span of 6 bases. There are 13 residues in the CDR3. The CDR3 spells CASSPAAKNIQYF. The CDR3 DNA follows: TGTGCCAGCAGTCCGGCAGCCAAAAACATTCAGTACTTC.

This clonotype was found a few times. V usage is TRBV7-9 and J usage is TRBJ2-7, with 10 bases fitting TRBD2. CDR1 is SEHNR and CDR2 is FQNEAQ in the germline V gene (reference sequence). The CDR3 is 15 residues long. J gave up 6 bases and V 2 bases, and 7 bases lay outside the gene matches. The CDR3 loop is CASSLQREGSGEQYF. CDR3 nucleotides: TGTGCCAGCAGCTTACAGCGGGAGGGGTCTGGCGAGCAGTACTTC.

This clonotype has ten or more counts. V usage is TRBV7-2 and J usage is TRBJ1-4; no definite D call. The V and J ends lost 5 bases and 4 bases respectively, with 14 bases between them. Germline V gene sequence: CDR1 SGHTA, CDR2 FQGNSA. The CDR3 consists of 15 residues. The CDR3 loop is CASSIAGSGNEKLFF. The CDR3 region has the DNA TGTGCCAGCAGCATTGCGGGGTCCGGTAATGAAAAACTGTTTTTT.

The V and J genes are TRBV5-5 and TRBJ1-5, with unresolved D. Trimming shortened V by 4 bases and J by 5 bases, and 19 bases separated the two germline ends. This CDR3 contains 16 residues. Germline assignment: CDR1 SGHKS and CDR2 YYEKEE (reference sequence). In DNA form, the CDR3 reads TGTGCCAGCAGCGTATATGTATGGGCGAGGGATCAGCCCCAGCATTTT. Translation: CASSVYVWARDQPQHF.

This chain connects TRBV7-9 to TRBJ2-7; D not certain. This CDR3 contains 13 residues. Trimming removed 0 bases from V and 6 bases from J, with 9 bases in between. In germline, CDR1 is SEHNR, CDR2 FQNEAQ (reference sequence). The CDR3 spells CASSLAGLGEQYF. CDR3 DNA: TGTGCCAGCAGCTTAGCGGGCCTTGGCGAGCAGTACTTC.

The chain carries TRBV7-2 and TRBJ2-3; TRBD2 matches at 8 bases. The CDR3 spans 15 residues. V was clipped by 1 base and J by 3 bases; unmatched bases: 3. Per germline, CDR1 SGHTA and CDR2 FQGNSA. The DNA for the CDR3 is TGTGCCAGCAGCTTAGAGGCGGGAGGAACAGATACGCAGTATTTT. Translating gives CASSLEAGGTDTQYF.

This clonotype was recorded only once. This chain links TRBV18 with TRBJ2-5, with 8 bases that match TRBD2. V lost 2 bases and J lost 4; bases outside the gene matches: 9. CDR1 and CDR2 from the germline V gene are KGHSH and LQKENI. The CDR3 contains 16 residues. CDR3 in DNA: TGTGCCAGCTCACCAGTACCAGCGGGAGCCCGAGAGACCCAGTACTTC. Translation: CASSPVPAGARETQYF.

The genes are TRBV7-8 and TRBJ1-5, with D unresolved. The germline CDR1 and CDR2 sequences are SGHVS and FQNEAQ. The V end lost 0 bases, the J end lost 3 bases, and 9 bases lay between the germline ends. CDR3 length equals 15 residues. The CDR3 DNA reads as TGTGCCAGCAGCTTAGCCGAGGGAGTCAATCAGCCCCAGCATTTT. This sequence encodes CASSLAEGVNQPQHF.

The chain is built from TRBV6-8 and TRBJ1-6; D perhaps matches TRBD1 (5 bases). CDR1 and CDR2 (germline): MNHGY, SAAAGT. Between the trimmed V and J ends, which lost 6 bases and 7 bases, there was a span of 13 bases. The CDR3 covers 14 residues. In nucleotides, the CDR3 is TGTGCCAGCAGCTATGGGCAGGGAAATTCACCCCTCCACTTT. Translated, it gives CASSYGQGNSPLHF.

This clonotype turned up a few times. The chain uses TRBV6-1 and TRBJ2-1; TRBD2 agrees at 13 bases. V lost 5 bases to trimming and J lost 4 bases; unmatched junction nucleotides: 5. CDR3 length: 16 residues. Germline CDR1 MNHNS, CDR2 SASEGT. In nucleotides, the CDR3 is TGTGCCAGCAGTTCTAAGACTAGCGGGAGGTACAATGAGCAGTTCTTC. Translating gives CASSSKTSGRYNEQFF.

This clonotype was observed a few times. The CDR3 protein is CASSLRVAGVTGELFF. CDR3 sequence (DNA): TGTGCCAGCAGTTTGAGGGTAGCGGGAGTTACCGGGGAGCTGTTTTTT. V usage is TRBV28 and J usage is TRBJ2-2, with 9 bases lining up with TRBD2. This CDR3 has 16 residues. Germline V gene data show CDR1 as MDHEN and CDR2 as SYDVKM. The trim removed 3 bases at V and 5 bases at J, leaving 7 bases unmatched.

The chain is built from TRBV6-2 or TRBV6-3 and TRBJ1-1; D is unclear. Per germline, CDR1 MNHEY and CDR2 SVGEGT. V was pared by 8 bases and J by 5 bases, with 15 bases between. The CDR3 spans 13 residues. The CDR3 sequence: CASRADGWTEAFF. CDR3 coding DNA: TGTGCCAGCCGGGCCGATGGGTGGACTGAAGCTTTCTTT.

The chain uses TRBV20-1 and TRBJ1-1; no clear D gene. Germline loops: CDR1 DFQATT, CDR2 SNEGSKA (reference sequence). Trimming took 7 bases from V and 4 from J, leaving 13 bases between them. This CDR3 contains 12 residues. Written as DNA, the CDR3 is TGCAGTGGGGAGGGTACGCGCACTGAAGCTTTCTTT. Translation gives CSGEGTRTEAFF.

This clonotype was seen a few times. The CDR3 nucleotides are TGTGCCAGCAGCTTAGCGCCGGGGGGCCCTAGCAATCAGCCCCAGCATTTT. The encoded protein is CASSLAPGGPSNQPQHF. V gene TRBV7-6 combines with J gene TRBJ1-5, with a tentative D call TRBD1 (6 bases). This CDR3 has 17 residues. Trimming stripped 0 bases from V and 0 bases from J, with 12 bases between. CDR1 and CDR2 (germline): SGHVS, FNYEAQ.

The rearrangement joins TRBV12-3 or TRBV12-4 to TRBJ2-3; unclear D gene. Trimming stripped 3 bases from V and 2 bases from J, with 12 bases between. This CDR3 has 15 residues. The CDR3 DNA sequence: TGTGCCAGCAGTTTGTATCGCGGAGACACAGATACGCAGTATTTT. It is translated as CASSLYRGDTDTQYF.

This clonotype was counted between two and nine times. Here the CDR3 DNA reads TGTGCCAGCAGGCCGGGACAGGGCGGACAAAAACTGTTTTTT. Its translation is CASRPGQGGQKLFF. This rearrangement joins TRBV7-2 to TRBJ1-4, with 9 bases that match TRBD1. From germline, CDR1 is SGHTA and CDR2 FQGNSA. Trimming cost V 6 bases and J 9 bases; bases outside gene matches: 8. The CDR3 extends over 14 amino acids.

This clonotype was seen only a few times. CDR3 sequence (DNA): TGTGCTAGTGGTTTGGTACAGGGAGGGAACAATGAGCAGTTCTTC. This sequence encodes CASGLVQGGNNEQFF. The V gene is TRBV12-5, the J gene TRBJ2-1, with a weak D call TRBD2 (7 bases). Germline V gene data show CDR1 as LGHNT and CDR2 as FRNRAP. This CDR3 contains 15 residues. Between the trimmed V and J ends, which lost 0 bases and 5 bases, there was a span of 11 bases.

There are a few counts of this clonotype. The chain joins TRBV7-2 to TRBJ2-7, with 7 bases identical to TRBD1. The CDR3 sequence is 14 residues long. The ends lost 1 base at V and 3 bases at J; junction bases unmatched: 3. Germline CDR1 and CDR2: SGHTA and FQGNSA. The chain's CDR3 is CASSLGQGVYEQYV. The CDR3 nucleotides read TGTGCCAGCAGCTTAGGACAGGGAGTCTACGAGCAGTACGTC.

The rearrangement links TRBV28 to TRBJ2-3; TRBD1 matches 7 bases. Germline CDR1 MDHEN, CDR2 SYDVKM. CDR3 size: 16 residues. With V trimmed by 6 bases and J by 4 bases, 13 bases remained unmatched. The CDR3 reads CASSPSGQGDPDTQYF. The CDR3 nucleotides read TGTGCCAGCAGCCCATCCGGGCAGGGGGACCCAGATACGCAGTATTTT.

In its sample, this clonotype was seen a few times. The genes are TRBV12-3 or TRBV12-4 and TRBJ1-4; D is perhaps TRBD1 (5 bases). Deletions cut 6 bases from V and 8 bases from J, with 13 bases between. There are 13 residues in the CDR3. CDR3 DNA sequence: TGTGCCAGCAGCCTGGCAGGGACGGAAAAACTGTTTTTT. Protein product: CASSLAGTEKLFF.

As DNA, the CDR3 is TGTGCCAGCAAACAGGACACTGAAGCTTTCTTT. Encoded protein: CASKQDTEAFF. The chain carries TRBV2 and TRBJ1-1; maybe TRBD1 (5 bases). Germline values: CDR1 SNHLY, CDR2 FYNNEI. CDR3 length: 11 amino acids. The V end lost 7 bases, the J end lost 3 bases, and 6 bases lay between the germline ends.

The chain is built from TRBV10-3 and TRBJ2-3; D uncertain. The length of the CDR3 is 18 residues. Trimming pared 0 bases from V and 1 base from J, leaving 17 bases between. Germline CDR1 and CDR2: ENHRY and SYGVKD. In nucleotides, the CDR3 is TGTGCCATCAGTGAGTCTCGTTCCGGCCTTGCCGGCACAGATACGCAGTATTTT. This encodes CAISESRSGLAGTDTQYF.